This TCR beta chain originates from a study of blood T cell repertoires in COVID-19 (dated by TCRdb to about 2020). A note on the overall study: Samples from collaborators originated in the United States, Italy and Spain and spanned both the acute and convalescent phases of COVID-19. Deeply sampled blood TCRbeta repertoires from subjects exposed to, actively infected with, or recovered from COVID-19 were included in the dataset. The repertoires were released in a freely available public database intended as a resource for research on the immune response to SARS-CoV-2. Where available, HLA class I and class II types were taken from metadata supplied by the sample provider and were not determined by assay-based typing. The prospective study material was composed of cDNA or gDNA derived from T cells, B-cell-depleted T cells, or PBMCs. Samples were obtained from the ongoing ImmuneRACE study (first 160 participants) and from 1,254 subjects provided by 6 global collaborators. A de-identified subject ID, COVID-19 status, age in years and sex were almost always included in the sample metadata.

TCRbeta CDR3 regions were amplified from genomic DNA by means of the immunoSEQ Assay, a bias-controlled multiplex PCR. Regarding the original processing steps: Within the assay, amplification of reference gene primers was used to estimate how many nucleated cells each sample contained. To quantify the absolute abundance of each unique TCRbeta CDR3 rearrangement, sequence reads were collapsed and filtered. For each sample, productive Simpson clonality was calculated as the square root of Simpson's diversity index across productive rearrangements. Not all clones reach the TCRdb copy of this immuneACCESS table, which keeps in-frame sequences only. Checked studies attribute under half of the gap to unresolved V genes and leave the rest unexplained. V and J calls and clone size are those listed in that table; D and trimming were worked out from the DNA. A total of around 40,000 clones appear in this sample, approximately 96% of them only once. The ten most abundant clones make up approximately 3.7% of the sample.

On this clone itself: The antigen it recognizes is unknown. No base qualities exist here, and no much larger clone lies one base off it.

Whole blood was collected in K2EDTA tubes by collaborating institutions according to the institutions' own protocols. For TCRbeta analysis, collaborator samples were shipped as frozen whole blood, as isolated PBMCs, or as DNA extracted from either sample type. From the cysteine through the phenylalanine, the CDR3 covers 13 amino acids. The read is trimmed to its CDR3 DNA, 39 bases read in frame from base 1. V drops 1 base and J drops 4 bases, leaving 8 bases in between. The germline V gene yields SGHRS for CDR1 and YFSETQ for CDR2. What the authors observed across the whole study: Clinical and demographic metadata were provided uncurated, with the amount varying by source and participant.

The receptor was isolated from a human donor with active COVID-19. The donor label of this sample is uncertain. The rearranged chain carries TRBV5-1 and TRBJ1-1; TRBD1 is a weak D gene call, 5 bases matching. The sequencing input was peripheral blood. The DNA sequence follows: TGCGCCAGCAGCTTGAGAACAGGCACTGAAGCTTTCTTT. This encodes CASSLRTGTEAFF.